This TCR beta chain was retrieved from a study of blood T cell repertoires in COVID-19. Turning to the study itself: Material from acute and convalescent COVID-19 was sourced from the United States, Italy and Spain. PBMCs, B-cell-depleted T cells, or T cells were the source of the cDNA or gDNA that made up the material.

CDR1 is SGHDT, CDR2 YYEEEE, per germline. The CDR3 length is 15 residues. V lost 0 bases, J lost 7 bases, and 13 bases lay in between. Authors' processing steps: Scientists estimated how many nucleated cells there were by amplifying reference gene primers. Assay used: immunoSEQ multiplex PCR; TCRdb lists only in-frame clones, some missing. D and trimming come from the DNA, and the V and J calls and clone size come from that table. The data contain approximately 100,000 clones, over 70% of them singletons. Material for sequencing was peripheral blood. This chain joins TRBV5-6 and TRBJ1-4; a weak D match, TRBD1 (5 bases). The receptor was isolated from a human donor in a cohort sampled during active or convalescent COVID-19. This chain's CDR3 is CASSLGRTGGEKLFF. The CDR3 bases are TGTGCCAGCAGCTTGGGTAGGACCGGGGGTGAAAAACTGTTTTTT.